This TCR beta chain was identified during a study of T cells in Graves' hyperthyroidism and ophthalmopathy. The CDR3 contains 16 residues. The V gene end was trimmed by 0 bases and the J gene end by 4 bases; junction bases not matched to a gene: 2. In this sample, this clonotype turned up many times. Its antigen is undetermined. Study results and limitations: A model of 13 V-J features distinguished ophthalmopathy from stable hyperthyroidism. Prediction of ophthalmopathy progression came a median approximately 6.6 months pre-onset.

The hyperthyroidism patients had all been newly diagnosed, and their disease duration was under 2 months. Their ages ranged from 18 to 65 years. Out of approximately 10 ml of fresh peripheral blood came the PBMCs. RNA transcripts served as the template for amplifying TCR beta CDR3 regions. First-round RT-PCR of the TCR CDR3 relied on the HTBI primer set. TCRdb reprocessed the multiplex PCR reads with MiXCR, giving one entry per CDR3 protein. The table lists 540,000 or so distinct CDR3 sequences, more than 15% of them singletons. What was sequenced was blood. The chain employs TRBV12-3 or TRBV12-4 and TRBJ2-3; 12 nucleotides line up with TRBD2. The receptor comes from a woman in her 30s with Graves' hyperthyroidism. The CDR3 loop is CASSLALAGGADTQYF. DNA of the CDR3: TGTGCCAGCAGTTTAGCCCTAGCGGGGGGGGCAGATACGCAGTATTTT.